Sequencing of this T cell receptor beta chain was carried out in a study of blood T cell repertoires in COVID-19. Clones were sequenced by immunoSEQ multiplex PCR, and TCRdb holds only the in-frame ones, with some missing. The data contain some 150,000 clones, nearly 80% of them seen just once; the ten biggest clones take up roughly 1.5%. Source material: peripheral blood. This clonotype was sampled from an elderly man with acute or convalescent COVID-19.

The CDR3 loop is CASSYLRAGGNTGELFF. CDR3 bases: TGTGCCAGCAGTTACCTGCGCGCGGGGGGAAACACCGGGGAGCTGTTTTTT. The V call is TRBV27, the J call TRBJ2-2, with 8 bases aligning to TRBD2. This CDR3 contains 17 residues. The V segment lost 4 bases and the J segment 2 bases; nucleotides outside the gene matches: 9. Germline assignment: CDR1 MNHEY and CDR2 SMNVEV (reference sequence).